This T cell receptor (beta chain) stems from a study of technical replicates of blood from a few donors. Some clones are missing from TCRdb's copy, which holds only in-frame ones; the method was immunoSEQ multiplex PCR. This sample has around 65,000 clones; 80% to 90% occur once, and the top ten carry about 4.6%. The specimen sequenced was PBMCs. This clonotype was obtained from a human donor in good health. Some clones in this sample may be carry-over from other donors' samples.

This CDR3 reads CAIMGARGGNTEAFF. CDR3 DNA sequence: TGTGCCATCATGGGAGCGCGGGGGGGGAACACTGAAGCTTTCTTT. The chain combines TRBV10-3 with TRBJ1-1; perhaps TRBD1 as D (5 bases). Germline CDR1 reads ENHRY; CDR2 reads SYGVKD. Trimming stripped 7 bases from V and 1 base from J, with 16 bases between. CDR3 length equals 15 residues.